Listed below are T cell receptor beta chains from one sample, sequenced in a study of identifying expanded T cells in peripheral blood. Data came from immunoSEQ multiplex PCR; TCRdb stores just in-frame clones and leaves some out. The repertoire holds about 97,000 clones, with approximately 89% as singletons. Sequenced input: blood. The origin of the receptors is a person aged 18 to 75 in good health. The CDR3 runs from the conserved cysteine through the conserved F or W. The order of the fields is clone size, D gene, CDR3 length, J gene, V gene, CDR3 protein, CDR3 DNA. D genes are given only for firm matches. Rows may omit the clone size; those that give it use once, few, many or a size class.

clone size: NA
D gene: TRBD1
CDR3 length: 18
J gene: TRBJ1-1
V gene: TRBV6-7
CDR3 protein: CASSAASPGQGVLTEAFF
CDR3 DNA: TGTGCCAGCAGTGCGGCGTCCCCGGGACAGGGGGTGCTTACTGAAGCTTTCTTT

clone size: NA
D gene: TRBD1
CDR3 length: 14
J gene: TRBJ1-1
V gene: TRBV11-1
CDR3 protein: CASSHRGERTEAFF
CDR3 DNA: TGTGCCAGCAGCCACAGGGGCGAGAGGACTGAAGCTTTCTTT

clone size: NA
D gene: NA
CDR3 length: 14
J gene: TRBJ2-7
V gene: TRBV21-1
CDR3 protein: CASSNRDSPNEQYF
CDR3 DNA: TGTGCCAGCAGCAACCGGGACAGCCCTAACGAGCAGTACTTC

clone size: NA
D gene: NA
CDR3 length: 15
J gene: TRBJ2-3
V gene: TRBV9
CDR3 protein: CASSVMGSRPDTQYF
CDR3 DNA: TGTGCCAGCAGCGTAATGGGCTCCAGACCAGATACGCAGTATTTT

clone size: NA
D gene: NA
CDR3 length: 14
J gene: TRBJ2-7
V gene: TRBV28
CDR3 protein: CASTRGGATYEQYF
CDR3 DNA: TGTGCCAGCACCCGGGGAGGAGCAACCTACGAGCAGTACTTC

clone size: NA
D gene: NA
CDR3 length: 16
J gene: TRBJ1-6
V gene: TRBV4-3
CDR3 protein: CASSQDLLGSSSPLHF
CDR3 DNA: TGCGCCAGCAGCCAAGATCTTCTAGGATCGAGTTCACCCCTCCACTTT

clone size: NA
D gene: NA
CDR3 length: 14
J gene: TRBJ2-3
V gene: TRBV12-5
CDR3 protein: CASGWIASTDTQYF
CDR3 DNA: TGTGCTAGTGGTTGGATAGCCTCCACAGATACGCAGTATTTT

clone size: NA
D gene: NA
CDR3 length: 13
J gene: TRBJ2-2
V gene: TRBV5-4
CDR3 protein: CASSPGGTGELFF
CDR3 DNA: TGTGCCAGCAGCCCTGGGGGCACCGGGGAGCTGTTTTTT

clone size: NA
D gene: NA
CDR3 length: 15
J gene: TRBJ2-5
V gene: TRBV7-6
CDR3 protein: CASSLVGQVQETQYF
CDR3 DNA: TGTGCCAGCAGCTTAGTTGGGCAAGTCCAAGAGACCCAGTACTTC

clone size: NA
D gene: TRBD2
CDR3 length: 14
J gene: TRBJ2-7
V gene: TRBV28
CDR3 protein: CASRTAGAPYEQYF
CDR3 DNA: TGTGCCAGCAGGACGGCGGGAGCTCCCTACGAGCAGTACTTC

clone size: NA
D gene: NA
CDR3 length: 15
J gene: TRBJ2-1
V gene: TRBV10-3
CDR3 protein: CAISESSGGGNEQFF
CDR3 DNA: TGTGCCATCAGTGAGTCAAGTGGTGGGGGCAATGAGCAGTTCTTC

clone size: once
D gene: TRBD2
CDR3 length: 16
J gene: TRBJ2-7
V gene: TRBV18
CDR3 protein: CASSPGLAGFSYEQYF
CDR3 DNA: TGTGCCAGCTCACCGGGACTAGCGGGGTTTTCCTACGAGCAGTACTTC

clone size: many
D gene: NA
CDR3 length: 16
J gene: TRBJ2-7
V gene: TRBV5-1
CDR3 protein: CASSSPPQGEGYEQYF
CDR3 DNA: TGCGCCAGCAGCTCTCCCCCCCAGGGAGAGGGCTACGAGCAGTACTTC